This T cell receptor (beta chain) derives from a study of regulatory T cells in long-lasting Graves disease. The study's findings and limits: Rather than thyroid tissue, only peripheral blood underwent study.

CDR1 and CDR2 (germline): MNHNS, SASEGT. V lost 6 bases, J lost 0 bases, and 18 bases lay in between. The CDR3 has 17 amino acids. CDR3-region Arm-PCR and iRepertoire HTBI primers produced the TCR beta libraries. TCRdb reanalysed the multiplex PCR reads using MiXCR and keeps one entry per CDR3 protein. The profile shows 400,000 or so distinct CDR3 sequences, 20% to 25% of them singletons. This clonotype was picked up many times. The target antigen is unknown. Time point specified: persistent/refractory GD, antithyroid drugs over 5 years with positive TRAb. From PBMCs, RNA was extracted and then used to make the TCR library.

The gene calls are TRBV6-1 and TRBJ2-4; D ambiguous. Sequenced here: peripheral blood mononuclear cells (PBMCs), sampled when the disease was refractory, from a patient treated with antithyroid drugs. This receptor was obtained from a female donor with Graves disease. Here the CDR3 DNA reads TGTGCCAGCAGACGGGCCCGCGATTCTGGAGCCAAAAACATTCAGTACTTC. It yields the protein CASRRARDSGAKNIQYF.